The 8 T cell receptor beta chains below come from one sample, sequenced in a study of OX40 agonist ivuxolimab in advanced cancers. Profiling relied on immunoSEQ multiplex PCR, and the TCRdb table lists in-frame clones only, not all of them. This table holds around 46,000 clones, roughly nine tenths found once. This specimen was CD4+ or CD8+ T cells sorted from blood, taken in a trial of the OX40 agonist ivuxolimab. The receptors derive from an adult with an advanced solid tumor such as melanoma, head and neck, liver or kidney cancer.

V is TRBV7-3 and J is TRBJ2-3; 11 bases align to TRBD2. V was pared by 5 bases and J by 4 bases, with 5 bases of the junction left unmatched. The V gene's germline CDR1 is SGHTA and CDR2 FQGTGA. The CDR3 contains 15 residues. The CDR3 reads CASSDSGGGADTQYF. The CDR3 DNA reads as TGTGCCAGCAGCGATAGCGGGGGGGGCGCAGATACGCAGTATTTT.

The rearrangement uses TRBV7-3 and TRBJ1-5; no reliable D call. Germline lookup yields CDR1 SGHTA and CDR2 FQGTGA. Deletions cut 6 bases from V and 7 bases from J, with 19 bases between. The CDR3 is made up of 15 amino acids. The CDR3 sequence is CASSRVGVMGQPQHF. CDR3 coding DNA: TGTGCCAGCAGTAGAGTTGGGGTGATGGGACAGCCCCAGCATTTT.

CDR3 DNA sequence: TGTGCCAGTAGTTTCGGGACGGCCACTGAAGCTTTCTTT. Translated: CASSFGTATEAFF. V and J are TRBV19 and TRBJ1-1; D is possibly TRBD1 (5 bases). Germline CDR1 and CDR2: LNHDA and SQIVND (reference sequence). CDR3 length: 13 residues. Deletions cut 5 bases from V and 4 bases from J, with 11 bases between.

This clone came up many times. The chain carries TRBV7-9 and TRBJ1-1, with D perhaps TRBD1 (6 bases). V gave up 1 base and J gave up 6 bases, with 9 bases separating them. Germline lookup yields CDR1 SEHNR and CDR2 FQNEAQ (reference sequence). There are 13 residues in the CDR3. CDR3 protein: CASSLERGSEAFF. The CDR3 DNA sequence: TGTGCCAGCAGCTTAGAGAGGGGGTCTGAAGCTTTCTTT.

This chain connects TRBV5-6 to TRBJ1-5, with D possibly TRBD1 on 5 matching bases. The V gene lost 2 bases and the J gene lost 7 bases, with 13 bases spanning the gap. The germline V gene has CDR1 SGHDT and CDR2 YYEEEE. This CDR3 has 14 residues. CDR3 coding DNA: TGTGCCAGCAGCTTCTCAGGGTTCAGGCAGCCCCAGCATTTT. Its protein product is CASSFSGFRQPQHF.

The chain recombines TRBV27 with TRBJ2-1; possible D gene TRBD2, 5 bases. Germline CDR1 reads MNHEY; CDR2 reads SMNVEV (reference sequence). With 4 bases removed from V and 4 bases from J, the gap between germline ends came to 17 bases. This CDR3 has 16 residues. The DNA of the CDR3 is TGTGCCAGCAGTTCCCCCCTAGTGACTAATTACAATGAGCAGTTCTTC. This sequence encodes CASSSPLVTNYNEQFF.

The gene calls are TRBV28 and TRBJ2-7, with TRBD1 matching 7 bases. The CDR3 totals 14 residues. The J segment lost 2 bases and the V segment lost 7 bases, leaving 8 bases of the junction unmatched. Germline CDR1 and CDR2: MDHEN and SYDVKM. This CDR3 reads CASTWTGATYEQYF. CDR3 nucleotide sequence: TGTGCCAGCACCTGGACAGGCGCCACCTACGAGCAGTACTTC.

The chain joins TRBV19 to TRBJ1-1; 7 bases are a match to TRBD1. Germline CDR1 and CDR2: LNHDA and SQIVND (reference sequence). With 1 base clipped from V and 4 bases from J, the junction kept 3 bases outside the gene matches. The CDR3 spans 14 residues. CDR3 amino acids: CASSIGPGGTEAFF. In DNA form, the CDR3 reads TGTGCCAGTAGTATAGGGCCAGGGGGCACTGAAGCTTTCTTT.